The 5 T cell receptor beta chains below were found in one sample sequenced in a study of T cells in tumors after PD-1 blockade. Sequencing used immunoSEQ multiplex PCR; TCRdb keeps in-frame clones, though not all of them. The sample shows tens of thousands of clones, 74% of them seen only once. The specimen comprised PBMCs, sampled after anti-PD-1 treatment. The receptors derive from a human donor with basal cell carcinoma.

This clone was counted a few times. The rearrangement uses TRBV7-9 and TRBJ2-1; a weak D match, TRBD2 (7 bases). There are 14 residues in the CDR3. V lost 5 bases, J lost 6 bases, and 14 bases lay in between. Germline V gene sequence: CDR1 SEHNR, CDR2 FQNEAQ (reference sequence). CDR3 sequence: CASSPLGGANEQFF. The CDR3 coding sequence is TGTGCCAGCAGCCCTCTAGGGGGGGCCAATGAGCAGTTCTTC.

V gene TRBV11-3 combines with J gene TRBJ1-3, with D possibly TRBD1 on 6 matching bases. V was clipped by 4 bases and J by 4 bases, with 20 bases between them. The germline gives CDR1 SGHNT, CDR2 YENEEA. This CDR3 spans 17 amino acids. This CDR3 is CASSYLRAGAAGNTIYF. In DNA form, the CDR3 reads TGTGCCAGCAGCTACTTAAGGGCGGGGGCAGCGGGAAACACCATATATTTT.

This clone was counted between two and nine times. The chain is built from TRBV6-5 and TRBJ1-6; unclear D gene. The CDR3 loop spans 14 amino acids. The germline V gene encodes CDR1 MNHEY and CDR2 SVGAGI. V was clipped by 8 bases and J by 0 bases, with 8 bases between them. In nucleotides, the CDR3 is TGTGCCAGCGGAGGGAGCTCCTATAATTCACCCCTCCACTTT. As protein: CASGGSSYNSPLHF.

The chain uses TRBV12-5 and TRBJ1-3; tentatively, D is TRBD1 (5 bases). Germline V lookup: CDR1 LGHNT, CDR2 FRNRAP. Trimming pared 6 bases from V and 0 bases from J, leaving 9 bases between. The CDR3 loop spans 14 amino acids. The CDR3 region is CASGNTGSGNTIYF. CDR3 in DNA: TGTGCTAGTGGCAATACAGGCTCTGGAAACACCATATATTTT. Using reference TRBV12-5 and TRBJ1-3 for the parts outside the CDR3, the full variable domain is DARVTQTPRHKVTEMGQEVTMRCQPILGHNTVFWYRQTMMQGLELLAYFRNRAPLDDSGMPKDRFSAEMPDATLATLKIQPSEPRDSAVYFCASGNTGSGNTIYFGEGSWLTVV.

V usage is TRBV28 and J usage is TRBJ1-2; D is ambiguous. The CDR3 contains 12 residues. The V gene lost 4 bases and the J gene lost 8 bases, with 11 bases spanning the gap. Germline CDR1 and CDR2: MDHEN and SYDVKM. The CDR3 nucleotides are TGTGCCAGCAGTTCCCCCAGGACCGGCTACACCTTC. Translation gives CASSSPRTGYTF.